This is a list of T cell receptor beta chains from one sample in a study of CD8 T cells in ankylosing spondylitis. Via MiXCR, TCRdb re-called the 5' RACE reads, giving one row per CDR3 protein. Of almost 250,000 distinct CDR3 sequences listed, about 30% are singletons. Sequencing was performed on blood, either unsorted or a sorted T cell fraction (not recorded which). The receptors come from a male donor with ankylosing spondylitis or in good health (not recorded which). CDR3s include the opening cysteine and the closing phenylalanine or tryptophan. D genes are given only for firm matches. Not every row has a clone size; where given, it reads once, few, many or a size class.

clone size	V gene	CDR3 length	D gene	J gene	CDR3 DNA	CDR3 protein
few	TRBV20-1	15	.	TRBJ1-2	TGCAGTGCTATTGCAGGACCCGGATTAAACTATGGCTACACCTTC	CSAIAGPGLNYGYTF
.	TRBV11-2	15	.	TRBJ2-5	TGTGCCAGCAGCTTAGATCTGGATGGAGAAGAGACCCAGTACTTC	CASSLDLDGEETQYF
.	TRBV29-1	12	.	TRBJ1-1	TGCAGCGTTGACTCGATGAACACTGAAGCTTTCTTT	CSVDSMNTEAFF
.	TRBV6-6	12	TRBD2	TRBJ2-7	TGTGCCAGCAACCAGCGGGGGTACGAGCAGTACTTC	CASNQRGYEQYF
.	TRBV7-6	14	.	TRBJ2-6	TGTGCCAGCAGCACGACACCTGGGGCCAACGTCCTGACTTTC	CASSTTPGANVLTF
few	TRBV29-1	13	.	TRBJ1-2	TGCAGCGTTGGGTTGGAGGGCGACTATGGCTACACCTTC	CSVGLEGDYGYTF
many	TRBV12-3/TRBV12-4	14	TRBD2	TRBJ2-2	TGTGCCAGCAGTCCGGGACTAGCGACCGGGGAGCTGTTTTTT	CASSPGLATGELFF
few	TRBV5-1	14	.	TRBJ2-1	TGCGCCAGCAGCTTTGGATACGCCTACAATGAGCAGTTCTTC	CASSFGYAYNEQFF
few	TRBV5-1	17	TRBD1	TRBJ2-5	TGCGCCAGCAGCCAGGGCTTGCGACAGGGTGACGGGGAGACCCAGTACTTC	CASSQGLRQGDGETQYF
few	TRBV6-5	16	TRBD2	TRBJ2-3	TGTGCCAGCAGTTATTCTGGCGGGGGGGCGACAGATACGCAGTATTTT	CASSYSGGGATDTQYF
.	TRBV10-3	15	.	TRBJ2-7	TGTGCCATCAGTGACCTCGGGAAAGGGGCAAACGAGCAGTACTTC	CAISDLGKGANEQYF
few	TRBV7-2	13	.	TRBJ2-7	TGTGCCAGCAGCCCCCGACAGATCTACGAGCAGTACTTC	CASSPRQIYEQYF
.	TRBV4-2	16	.	TRBJ2-5	TGTGCCAGCAGCCAAGAAGTCGCGGCGGGGCTAGAGACCCAGTACTTC	CASSQEVAAGLETQYF
.	TRBV18	16	.	TRBJ2-2	TGTGCCAGCTCAGGGGCGGGAAGCGCGAACACCGGGGAGCTGTTTTTT	CASSGAGSANTGELFF
.	TRBV20-1	12	.	TRBJ2-2	TGCAGTGCTAGAGACCTCACCGGGGAGCTGTTTTTT	CSARDLTGELFF
.	TRBV28	17	TRBD2	TRBJ2-1	TGTGCCACCCGGACTAGCGGGGGGGATTGGGGTTACAATGAGCAGTTCTTC	CATRTSGGDWGYNEQFF
few	TRBV5-1	14	.	TRBJ2-7	TGCGCCAGCAGCTTGGCGGACGGGACCTACGAGCAGTACTTC	CASSLADGTYEQYF
.	TRBV6-1	19	.	TRBJ2-6	TGTGCCAGCAGACCCCCCGGAAGGGGGGCTATTTATGGGGCCAACGTCCTGACTTTC	CASRPPGRGAIYGANVLTF
few	TRBV20-1	15	TRBD2	TRBJ2-3	TGCAGTGCCTCCGGACTAGCGGGGACCACAGATACGCAGTATTTT	CSASGLAGTTDTQYF
.	TRBV6-2/TRBV6-3	13	.	TRBJ2-7	TGTGCCAGCAGTAGTGGCCGGACCCCCGAGCAGTACTTC	CASSSGRTPEQYF
.	TRBV28	14	TRBD1	TRBJ2-7	TGTGCCAGCAGTTTCTTGACAGGGGGTAACGAGCAGTACTTC	CASSFLTGGNEQYF
.	TRBV4-1	13	.	TRBJ2-7	TGCGCCAGCAGCCCGGACACCTCCTACGAGCAGTACTTC	CASSPDTSYEQYF
.	TRBV3-1	14	.	TRBJ2-7	TGTGCCAGCAGCCAAGTTGGTAGTTCCTACGAGCAGTACTTC	CASSQVGSSYEQYF
.	TRBV12-3/TRBV12-4	15	.	TRBJ2-2	TGTGCCAGCAGTTTCGGGCAACCGAACACCGGGGAGCTGTTTTTT	CASSFGQPNTGELFF
.	TRBV4-2	14	.	TRBJ1-5	TGTGCCAGCAGCTCTCGACAAAGCAATCAGCCCCAGCATTTT	CASSSRQSNQPQHF
.	TRBV7-9	14	TRBD1	TRBJ2-5	TGTGCCAGCCTGGGGGACAGGCGCCAAGAGACCCAGTACTTC	CASLGDRRQETQYF
few	TRBV4-1	13	.	TRBJ2-7	TGCGCCAGCAGCCAAGATTGGAGGGACGAGCAGTACTTC	CASSQDWRDEQYF
many	TRBV12-3/TRBV12-4	12	.	TRBJ2-3	TGTGCCAGCAGCTTGGGGACAGATACGCAGTATTTT	CASSLGTDTQYF
few	TRBV5-1	15	TRBD2	TRBJ2-1	TGCGCCAGCAGGGAACTAGCGGGGGGACTTGGTGAGCAGTTCTTC	CASRELAGGLGEQFF
few	TRBV6-1	13	.	TRBJ2-7	TGTGCCAGCGGCCGGGGGCTTAACTACGAGCAGTACTTC	CASGRGLNYEQYF
.	TRBV25-1	10	.	TRBJ2-7	TGTGCCAGCGGTTTCTACGAGCAGTACTTC	CASGFYEQYF
.	TRBV21-1	13	.	TRBJ2-5	TGTGCCAGCAGCCGCTGTTCCCAAGAGACCCAGTACTTC	CASSRCSQETQYF
few	TRBV5-1	15	.	TRBJ2-3	TGCGCCAGCAGCTTGGTCGACAGGAGCACAGATACGCAGTATTTT	CASSLVDRSTDTQYF
few	TRBV7-2	14	.	TRBJ1-3	TGTGCCAGCAGCTCGCGGATACGAGGAAACACCATATATTTT	CASSSRIRGNTIYF
.	TRBV20-1	13	.	TRBJ1-2	TGCAGTCCAGGGGACAAGGGACCGGTTAGCTACACCTTC	CSPGDKGPVSYTF
.	TRBV20-1	15	.	TRBJ2-2	TGCAGTGCTAACAACCCGGGACTCGGGGGCGGGGAGCTGTTTTTT	CSANNPGLGGGELFF
few	TRBV29-1	12	.	TRBJ1-2	TGCAGCGTGGGGCAGGGGTCATATGGCTACACCTTC	CSVGQGSYGYTF
few	TRBV20-1	14	.	TRBJ1-3	TGCAGTGCTAGAGATCGGCCGGGGGGGAACACCATATATTTT	CSARDRPGGNTIYF
.	TRBV20-1	14	TRBD1	TRBJ2-5	TGCAGTGCTTCGGGACAGGGGGTTTCGGAGACCCAGTACTTC	CSASGQGVSETQYF
few	TRBV28	14	.	TRBJ2-7	TGTGCCAGCACTTCCCCCCTGGGAGCTGCCGAGCAGTACTTC	CASTSPLGAAEQYF
few	TRBV28	13	.	TRBJ1-1	TGTGCCAGCACCCTAGGTGGGGTAGCTGAAGCTTTCTTT	CASTLGGVAEAFF
.	TRBV9	13	TRBD1	TRBJ1-1	TGTGCCACCGGACAGGGAATTAACACTGAAGCTTTCTTT	CATGQGINTEAFF
.	TRBV20-1	17	.	TRBJ2-7	TGCAGTGCTAACTTGGGACGGCTAGGACTGGTCGGCTACGAGCAGTACTTC	CSANLGRLGLVGYEQYF
few	TRBV6-4	15	TRBD1	TRBJ1-2	TGTGCCAGCAGTGACGAGGGACAGGGTATGCATGGCTACACCTTC	CASSDEGQGMHGYTF
.	TRBV7-9	14	.	TRBJ1-2	TGTGCCAGCAGCTCCCGGGGCGCTGGCTATGGCTACACCTTC	CASSSRGAGYGYTF
.	TRBV11-2	15	TRBD1	TRBJ2-7	TGTGCCAGCAGGAGTCCCCGGGACAGGGTCTACGAGCAGTACTTC	CASRSPRDRVYEQYF
.	TRBV20-1	15	TRBD2	TRBJ2-3	TGCAGTGCTTCGAAGATCGGGGGGAACACAGATACGCAGTATTTT	CSASKIGGNTDTQYF
.	TRBV28	15	.	TRBJ1-4	TGTGCCAGCAGTTTTATCAGGGTCACTAATGAAAAACTGTTTTTT	CASSFIRVTNEKLFF
few	TRBV5-6	15	TRBD1	TRBJ1-5	TGTGCCAGCAGCTTCCAAGGGGGCGGCATGGAGCCCCAGCATTTT	CASSFQGGGMEPQHF
.	TRBV7-8	15	TRBD1	TRBJ1-1	TGTGCCAGCAGCTTCCTAGACAGGGCCAACACTGAAGCTTTCTTT	CASSFLDRANTEAFF
.	TRBV10-2	14	.	TRBJ2-6	TGCGCCAGCAGTGAGCGGTCTGGGGCCAACGTCCTGACTTTC	CASSERSGANVLTF
few	TRBV27	11	.	TRBJ1-6	TGTGCCAGCAGTACGACAGGCACCCTCCACTTT	CASSTTGTLHF
.	TRBV9	15	TRBD1	TRBJ2-1	TGTGCCAGCAGCGCCCGAGACAGGGGCCACAATGAGCAGTTCTTC	CASSARDRGHNEQFF
.	TRBV3-1	17	TRBD1	TRBJ2-3	TGTGCCAGCAGCACCAACCGGGACAGGATTAGCACAGATACGCAGTATTTT	CASSTNRDRISTDTQYF
.	TRBV11-2	13	.	TRBJ2-5	TGTGCCAGCAGCTCCTATTCTGTTGAGACCCAGTACTTC	CASSSYSVETQYF
few	TRBV20-1	15	TRBD2	TRBJ2-1	TGCAGTGCTGGTACCCTAGCGGGGAAATACAATGAGCAGTTCTTC	CSAGTLAGKYNEQFF
.	TRBV20-1	16	TRBD2	TRBJ2-1	TGCTGTGCTAGAGATCTGGGTGCGGGGGTCTACAATGAGCAGTTCTTC	CCARDLGAGVYNEQFF
.	TRBV27	14	.	TRBJ2-7	TGTGCCAGCAGTTTAGACAGTTCTCGATACGAGCAGTACTTC	CASSLDSSRYEQYF
few	TRBV29-1	16	.	TRBJ1-2	TGCAGCGTTGAAGACCCGGTGGGGATGGACGGATATGGCTACACCTTC	CSVEDPVGMDGYGYTF
.	TRBV7-2	18	TRBD2	TRBJ2-3	TGTGCCAGCAGCTTAGCCGGGACTAGCGGGGGGGCGGCAGATACGCAGTATTTT	CASSLAGTSGGAADTQYF